Below, 28 T cell receptor beta chains from the same sample are listed, as sequenced in a study of T-cell reconstitution after alpha-beta-depleted transplantation in children. For TCRbeta, the library was prepared with unique molecular identifiers. One entry per CDR3 protein, called by TCRdb with MiXCR from the PCR reads. The sample includes roughly 420,000 distinct CDR3 sequences, about 17% seen only once; the top ten take less than 30%. Sequenced material: PBMCs, mostly from graft donor cells, taken 360 days after TCRalphabeta/CD19-depleted stem cell transplant. Receptors were obtained from a boy less than two years old who had a stem cell transplant for Wiskott-Aldrich syndrome, so the T cells may come from the graft donor.

This clonotype came up many times. V gene TRBV27 combines with J gene TRBJ2-6, with D unresolved. Trimming removed 7 bases at V and 4 bases at J, with 8 bases between. CDR1 MNHEY and CDR2 SMNVEV come from the germline V gene (reference sequence). CDR3 length: 13 amino acids. In nucleotides, the CDR3 is TGTGCCAGCACTCCGAGCGGGGCCAACGTCCTGACTTTC. Its translation: CASTPSGANVLTF.

This clonotype has only a few counts. The chain combines TRBV7-9 with TRBJ1-2; D perhaps matches TRBD1 (6 bases). V was cut by 8 bases and J by 8 bases, with 18 bases left in between. This CDR3 contains 13 residues. Germline V gene lookup returns CDR1 SEHNR and CDR2 FQNEAQ (reference sequence). The CDR3 nucleotides are TGTGCCAGCCACAGGGAAGGTACTAGGGGCTACACCTTC. Its protein is CASHREGTRGYTF.

The gene calls are TRBV20-1 and TRBJ2-3; unclear D gene. This CDR3 is built from 14 residues. Germline loops: CDR1 DFQATT, CDR2 SNEGSKA (reference sequence). Trimming took off 6 bases at V and 0 bases at J, with 13 bases between the two ends. The DNA of the CDR3 is TGCAGTGCCCGAGAGTCGCCTAGCACAGATACGCAGTATTTT. Protein: CSARESPSTDTQYF.

The V gene is TRBV2, the J gene TRBJ2-6; possibly TRBD2 for D (5 bases). Deletions cut 10 bases from V and 1 base from J, with 23 bases between. Germline lookup yields CDR1 SNHLY and CDR2 FYNNEI. The CDR3 length is 18 residues. CDR3 DNA: TGTGCCATCACCCCTCGGGGATCCTGGACTTCTGGGGCCAACGTCCTGACTTTC. It encodes CAITPRGSWTSGANVLTF.

V gene TRBV20-1 combines with J gene TRBJ1-4; 7 nucleotides agree with TRBD1. From germline, CDR1 is DFQATT and CDR2 SNEGSKA (reference sequence). The V gene end was trimmed by 6 bases and the J gene end by 7 bases; junction bases not matched to a gene: 11. This CDR3 has 14 residues. Here the CDR3 reads CSALSGTVGEKLFF. The CDR3 nucleotides are TGCAGTGCCCTCTCCGGGACAGTGGGTGAAAAACTGTTTTTT.

The chain is built from TRBV7-9 and TRBJ2-1; 7 nucleotides line up with TRBD2. The CDR3 is 17 residues long. The germline CDR1 and CDR2 sequences are SEHNR and FQNEAQ (reference sequence). V shed 5 bases, J shed 15 bases, and the junction held 25 bases outside the gene matches. This CDR3 is CASSLPPSGGLLPPPFF. CDR3 in DNA: TGTGCCAGCAGCCTCCCCCCTTCGGGAGGACTTTTACCACCCCCGTTCTTC.

A note on this clonotype: Being one base from a much bigger clone, this may be a read error. J is TRBJ1-2 and V is TRBV7-9; the D gene is possibly TRBD1 (6 bases). Trimming cost V 6 bases and J 5 bases, with 16 bases left between them. The CDR3 contains 14 residues. Germline V gene data show CDR1 as SEHNR and CDR2 as FQNEAQ (reference sequence). For the CDR3, the DNA is TGTGCCAGCAGGGAGGGGGGCACACCGTATGGCTACACCTTC. Its protein is CASREGGTPYGYTF. Drawing the rest from reference TRBV7-9 and TRBJ1-2, the complete variable domain is DTGVSQNPRHKITKRGQNVTFRCDPISEHNRLYWYRQTLGQGPEFLTYFQNEAQLEKSRLLSDRFSAERPKGSFSTLEIQRTEQGDSAMYLCASREGGTPYGYTFGSGTRLTVV.

This clonotype has just one count. The CDR3 nucleotides are TGCAGTGCTCGGGACTTCAACTATGGCTACACCTTC. Translation: CSARDFNYGYTF. This chain uses TRBV20-1 with TRBJ1-2, with D tentatively TRBD1 (5 bases). Germline-derived CDR1 and CDR2 are DFQATT and SNEGSKA (reference sequence). The CDR3 is 12 amino acids. Trimming shortened V by 5 bases and J by 2 bases, and 9 bases separated the two germline ends.

This chain connects TRBV12-3 or TRBV12-4 to TRBJ2-7; 10 nucleotides line up with TRBD1. This CDR3 spans 15 amino acids. The V and J ends lost 5 bases and 7 bases, in that order; junction bases with no gene match: 11. The CDR3 sequence is CASSPLGQGGLEQYF. In DNA, the CDR3 is TGTGCCAGCAGTCCCCTAGGACAGGGGGGATTGGAGCAGTACTTC.

CDR3: CASSSTTGAGANVLTF. CDR3 DNA sequence: TGTGCCAGCAGTTCCACGACAGGGGCTGGGGCCAACGTCCTGACTTTC. The chain couples TRBV6-5 to TRBJ2-6; the match to TRBD1 covers 8 bases. V lost 4 bases and J lost 2; bases outside the gene matches: 4. The CDR3 runs to 16 residues. CDR1 and CDR2 (germline): MNHEY, SVGAGI.

The chain has TRBV12-2 and TRBJ2-3; the DNA was not used to check the table's D call, TRBD2. TRBV12-2 is marked as a pseudogene. This CDR3 has 15 amino acids. The CDR3 spells CASRSNRAGLDTQYF. CDR3 DNA sequence: TGTGCAAGTCGCTCGAACCGGGCGGGCTTAGATACGCAGTATTTT.

The chain has TRBV5-1 and TRBJ1-1, with 9 bases lining up with TRBD1. J lost 6 bases, V lost 4 bases, and 1 base had no gene match. Per the germline V gene, CDR1 is SGHRS and CDR2 is YFSETQ. This CDR3 region has 12 residues. This CDR3 reads CASSGTGPEAFF. Here the CDR3 DNA reads TGCGCCAGCAGCGGGACAGGGCCTGAAGCTTTCTTT. Based on the CDR3 plus reference TRBV5-1 and TRBJ1-1, the full variable domain is KAGVTQTPRYLIKTRGQQVTLSCSPISGHRSVSWYQQTPGQGLQFLFEYFSETQRNKGNFPGRFSGRQFSNSRSEMNVSTLELGDSALYLCASSGTGPEAFFGQGTRLTVV.

The genes are TRBV5-1 and TRBJ1-1; D call uncertain. Trimming stripped 4 bases from V and 2 bases from J, with 15 bases between. Germline assignment: CDR1 SGHRS and CDR2 YFSETQ. The CDR3 loop spans 15 amino acids. The CDR3 loop reads CASSPLGRLNTEAFF. The CDR3 DNA reads as TGCGCCAGCAGCCCGCTAGGTAGGCTAAACACTGAAGCTTTCTTT.

This clonotype was detected a few times. V is TRBV7-2 and J is TRBJ2-3, with no clear D. Germline V lookup: CDR1 SGHTA, CDR2 FQGNSA. This CDR3 contains 16 residues. V was shortened by 5 bases and J by 1 base, with 16 bases between the two germline ends. The CDR3 DNA sequence: TGTGCCAGCAGCCCGAGTAGTAGCATCGGCACAGATACGCAGTATTTT. It yields the protein CASSPSSSIGTDTQYF. Using reference TRBV7-2 and TRBJ2-3 for the parts outside the CDR3, the full variable domain is GAGVSQSPSNKVTEKGKDVELRCDPISGHTALYWYRQSLGQGLEFLIYFQGNSAPDKSGLPSDRFSAERTGGSVSTLTIQRTQQEDSAVYLCASSPSSSIGTDTQYFGPGTRLTVL.

This clonotype was counted ten times or more. The chain couples TRBV29-1 to TRBJ2-3; no clear D. Trimming pared 4 bases from V and 4 bases from J, leaving 9 bases between. The germline CDR1 and CDR2 sequences are SQVTM and ANQGSEA. CDR3 length: 12 residues. This CDR3 reads CSVGTPADTQYF. CDR3 nucleotides: TGCAGCGTTGGGACCCCAGCAGATACGCAGTATTTT.

The V call is TRBV9, the J call TRBJ1-1; 9 nucleotides align to TRBD1. The V gene end was trimmed by 2 bases and the J gene end by 2 bases; junction bases not matched to a gene: 10. The CDR3 length is 17 residues. Per germline, CDR1 SGDLS and CDR2 YYNGEE. This CDR3 is CASSVIPLTGGNTEAFF. The DNA of the CDR3 is TGTGCCAGCAGCGTCATCCCCCTCACAGGGGGCAACACTGAAGCTTTCTTT.

The chain is built from TRBV29-1 and TRBJ2-1, with unresolved D. V was clipped by 6 bases and J by 4 bases, with 16 bases between them. Germline values: CDR1 SQVTM, CDR2 ANQGSEA. CDR3 size: 14 residues. The CDR3 DNA is TGCAGCGTAGGGAATCATAGCCGTTACAATGAGCAGTTCTTC. Translation gives CSVGNHSRYNEQFF.

The chain is built from TRBV12-3 or TRBV12-4 and TRBJ2-6, with D uncertain. The ends were cut back, 6 bases at V and 0 bases at J, with 9 bases in the middle. The length of the CDR3 is 15 residues. The CDR3 DNA is TGTGCCAGCAGCCGTGAACCCTCTGGGGCCAACGTCCTGACTTTC. Translation gives CASSREPSGANVLTF.

The CDR3 DNA sequence: TGCGCCAGCGGTGGACTAGCGGGAACCTACGAGCAGTACTTC. It yields the protein CASGGLAGTYEQYF. V is TRBV5-1 and J is TRBJ2-7; 12 bases are shared with TRBD2. The V gene end was trimmed by 7 bases and the J gene end by 2 bases; junction bases not matched to a gene: 4. Germline-derived CDR1 and CDR2 are SGHRS and YFSETQ. The CDR3 contains 14 residues.

The V call is TRBV7-9, the J call TRBJ1-1; D might be TRBD1 (5 bases). This CDR3 has 13 amino acids. V lost 4 bases and J 4 bases, leaving 10 bases between the germline ends. The germline gives CDR1 SEHNR, CDR2 FQNEAQ (reference sequence). CDR3 region: CASSSRGSTEAFF. For the CDR3, the DNA is TGTGCCAGCAGCTCCCGGGGGAGCACTGAAGCTTTCTTT.

The chain has TRBV7-2 and TRBJ2-1, with TRBD1 matching over 9 bases. Germline V gene data show CDR1 as SGHTA and CDR2 as FQGNSA. The CDR3 loop spans 13 amino acids. V was clipped by 3 bases and J by 9 bases; unmatched bases: 3. The CDR3 here is CASSFRTGAEQFF. In DNA form, the CDR3 reads TGTGCCAGCAGCTTCCGGACAGGGGCTGAGCAGTTCTTC.

In this sample, this clonotype turned up a few times. The rearrangement uses TRBV5-1 and TRBJ2-7; D is perhaps TRBD1 (6 bases). Germline V gives CDR1 SGHRS, CDR2 YFSETQ. The CDR3 is made up of 14 amino acids. The germline V and J ends were trimmed by 5 bases and 2 bases, with 14 bases remaining between them. CDR3 DNA sequence: TGCGCCAGCAGGGGCGTGGGGGCAGCCTACGAGCAGTACTTC. Translation gives CASRGVGAAYEQYF.

This clonotype has just one count. DNA of the CDR3: TGTGCCAGCAGTCTGAGGACCTCCGGGGAGCTGTTTTTT. Its translation is CASSLRTSGELFF. The J gene is TRBJ2-2, the V gene TRBV12-3 or TRBV12-4; D ambiguous. The V gene lost 5 bases and the J gene lost 6 bases, with 10 bases spanning the gap. There are 13 residues in the CDR3.

The chain couples TRBV12-3 or TRBV12-4 to TRBJ2-7; TRBD1 matches at 8 bases. This CDR3 is 13 amino acids long. Germline trimming cut 8 bases from V and 4 bases from J; bases unmatched to any gene: 7. The DNA for the CDR3 is TGTGCCAGCGGGGACAGGCTGAGATACGAGCAGTACTTC. It translates to CASGDRLRYEQYF.

This sequence joins TRBV2 and TRBJ2-1; 9 bases are shared with TRBD2. J lost 0 bases, V lost 8 bases, and 11 bases had no gene match. Germline CDR1 and CDR2: SNHLY and FYNNEI. The CDR3 has 17 residues. The CDR3 region has the DNA TGTGCCAGCCGGCGGGTAGCGGGGGACCTCTCCTACAATGAGCAGTTCTTC. It specifies CASRRVAGDLSYNEQFF. Combining the CDR3 with reference TRBV2 and TRBJ2-1 gives the whole variable domain EPEVTQTPSHQVTQMGQEVILRCVPISNHLYFYWYRQILGQKVEFLVSFYNNEISEKSEIFDDQFSVERPDGSNFTLKIRSTKLEDSAMYFCASRRVAGDLSYNEQFFGPGTRLTVL.

Comments on this clonotype: The germline gene is not matched at one end of the junction; a read error may be the cause. The genes are TRBV27 and TRBJ2-7; 10 bases align to TRBD2. The germline V gene has CDR1 MNHEY and CDR2 SMNVEV (reference sequence). The CDR3 length is 18 residues. The CDR3 sequence is CASSSRLAGRIGVYEQYF. The CDR3 coding sequence is TGTGCTAGCAGTTCTCGACTAGCGGGCCGTATCGGGGTTTACGAGCAGTACTTC.

This clonotype was seen more than once but under ten times. The chain carries TRBV5-1 and TRBJ2-1; unclear D gene. This CDR3 is 14 amino acids long. V gave up 0 bases and J gave up 5 bases, with 9 bases separating them. CDR1 and CDR2 from the germline V gene are SGHRS and YFSETQ. DNA of the CDR3: TGCGCCAGCAGCTTGGGGGTGTTTGACAATGAGCAGTTCTTC. Protein sequence: CASSLGVFDNEQFF. The entire variable domain, with the rest obtained from reference TRBV5-1 and TRBJ2-1, is as follows: KAGVTQTPRYLIKTRGQQVTLSCSPISGHRSVSWYQQTPGQGLQFLFEYFSETQRNKGNFPGRFSGRQFSNSRSEMNVSTLELGDSALYLCASSLGVFDNEQFFGPGTRLTVL.

This clonotype was detected only a few times. The chain combines TRBV5-1 with TRBJ1-2; no definite D call. The CDR3 runs to 15 residues. Trimming removed 5 bases from V and 0 bases from J, with 14 bases in between. CDR1 and CDR2 (germline): SGHRS, YFSETQ. CDR3 amino acids: CASRSDTSANYGYTF. The CDR3 region has the DNA TGCGCCAGCAGATCCGACACCTCCGCTAACTATGGCTACACCTTC.